The clone carrying this T cell receptor (beta chain) occurred many times. TRAV- and TRBV-specific primers primed first-strand cDNA, covering alpha and beta chains. For amplifying TCRs, the PCR ran for about 19 cycles with Phusion, which was used together with a constant-region primer and the adapter on the V primers. Researchers amplified the isolated mRNA using in vitro transcription. TCRdb fed the reads into MiXCR, producing one record per CDR3 protein. The sample consists of some 94,000 distinct CDR3 sequences, under 25% of them appearing once. Sample time point: after trial treatment. Treatment described: LDRT plus nivolumab, ipilimumab, low-dose cyclophosphamide and aspirin (RACIN trial). Germline V lookup: CDR1 SGHVS, CDR2 FQNEAQ. V shed 1 base, J shed 3 bases, and the junction held 6 bases outside the gene matches. CDR3 size: 15 residues. The data are from a study of low-dose radiotherapy and immunotherapy resistance in tumors. Study background: Intravenous administration to patients comprised nivolumab at 240 mg every two weeks and ipilimumab at 1 mg/kg every six weeks.

The sample consisted of PBMCs, taken after low-dose radiotherapy plus immunotherapy. The chain has TRBV7-8 and TRBJ2-7; 7 bases agree with TRBD1. The sequence was collected from a female donor with ovarian cancer. The CDR3 spells CASSLGQGRGYEQYF. The DNA for the CDR3 is TGTGCCAGCAGCTTAGGACAGGGAAGGGGCTACGAGCAGTACTTC.